The 11 T cell receptor beta chains presented below share a single source sample, sequenced in a study of breast tumors, draining lymph nodes, adjacent tissues. TCRdb analysed the multiplex PCR reads with MiXCR anew, one entry per CDR3 protein. Of under 150,000 distinct CDR3 sequences in the sample, about 20% were seen once. The lymph nodes were axillary draining lymph nodes from breast cancer patients. Sequenced material: axillary lymph node tissue. The receptors stem from a female donor with breast cancer. Some clones in this sample may be carry-over from other donors' samples.

Turning to this clonotype: One base away lies a much larger clone, so this may be a sequencing read error. The CDR3 region is CSAPGQLNQPQHF. Written as DNA, the CDR3 is TGCAGTGCTCCGGGACAGTTAAATCAGCCCCAGCATTTT. The V and J genes are TRBV20-1 and TRBJ1-5, with TRBD1 matching 7 bases. Germline V lookup: CDR1 DFQATT, CDR2 SNEGSKA (reference sequence). Trimming removed 5 bases from V and 4 bases from J; junction bases left unmatched: 5. The CDR3 has 13 residues.

This clonotype was found many times. The chain links TRBV5-1 to TRBJ2-3, with D unresolved. Germline CDR1 reads SGHRS; CDR2 reads YFSETQ. The V gene lost 4 bases and the J gene lost 4 bases, with 16 bases spanning the gap. CDR3 length: 15 residues. DNA of the CDR3: TGCGCCAGCAGCCCAACCGACGGCCGGTCAGATACGCAGTATTTT. Translating it yields CASSPTDGRSDTQYF.

This clonotype occurred once. This could be a read error, since a much larger clone is one nucleotide away. The chain combines TRBV27 with TRBJ2-7, with D maybe TRBD2 (6 bases). Germline-derived CDR1 and CDR2 are MNHEY and SMNVEV (reference sequence). Trimming cost V 7 bases and J 2 bases, with 15 bases left between them. The CDR3 loop spans 14 amino acids. The DNA for the CDR3 is TGTGCCAGCACTCCTAGGGGCGGGGCCTACGAGCAGTACTTC. It encodes CASTPRGGAYEQYF.

With respect to this clonotype: A single base separates this from a much larger clone, so it may be a read error. The rearrangement joins TRBV12-3 or TRBV12-4 to TRBJ2-1, with D perhaps being TRBD1 or TRBD2 (6 bases each). The CDR3 loop spans 15 amino acids. The CDR3 sequence is CASSLAGGIYNEQLF. CDR3 nucleotide sequence: TGTGCCAGCAGTTTAGCAGGGGGGATTTACAATGAGCAGCTCTTC.

With regard to this clonotype: A much larger clone sits a single nucleotide away, making a read error possible. This sequence joins TRBV4-2 and TRBJ1-5; weak D call: TRBD1 (5 bases). V dropped 1 base and J dropped 5 bases, with 15 bases sitting between them. The CDR3 extends over 16 amino acids. Germline V lookup: CDR1 LGHNA, CDR2 YNFKEQ. This CDR3 reads CASSQAARASDQPQHF. The DNA for the CDR3 is TGTGCCAGCAGCCAAGCGGCCAGGGCTTCTGATCAGCCCCAGCATTTT.

This clonotype was detected ten times or more. The chain recombines TRBV19 with TRBJ2-3; TRBD2 might be the D (7 bases). Germline V CDR1 and CDR2: LNHDA, SQIVND (reference sequence). The CDR3 is 14 residues long. The V and J ends lost 9 bases and 4 bases respectively, with 17 bases between them. In DNA, the CDR3 is TGTGCCAGCGGGACTACAGGGAATGCAGATACGCAGTATTTT. Translated, it gives CASGTTGNADTQYF. The variable domain in full, completed from reference TRBV19 and TRBJ2-3, reads DGGITQSPKYLFRKEGQNVTLSCEQNLNHDAMYWYRQDPGQGLRLIYYSQIVNDFQKGDIAEGYSVSREKKESFPLTVTSAQKNPTAFYLCASGTTGNADTQYFGPGTRLTVL.

In its sample, this clonotype was seen many times. V usage is TRBV19 and J usage is TRBJ2-5; tentatively, D is TRBD1 (7 bases). V shed 3 bases and J shed 3 bases, with 17 bases lying between them. The CDR3 contains 16 residues. Germline CDR1 is LNHDA and CDR2 is SQIVND (reference sequence). The CDR3 loop is CASSIGRQGGEETQYF. The CDR3 DNA is TGTGCCAGTAGTATTGGCCGACAGGGAGGCGAAGAGACCCAGTACTTC. Complete variable domain (other parts from reference TRBV19 and TRBJ2-5): DGGITQSPKYLFRKEGQNVTLSCEQNLNHDAMYWYRQDPGQGLRLIYYSQIVNDFQKGDIAEGYSVSREKKESFPLTVTSAQKNPTAFYLCASSIGRQGGEETQYFGPGTRLLVL.

Many counts were recorded for this clonotype. The rearrangement links TRBV29-1 to TRBJ2-5, with D perhaps matching TRBD1 (6 bases). The germline CDR1 and CDR2 sequences are SQVTM and ANQGSEA. The CDR3 loop spans 15 amino acids. With 5 bases removed from V and 5 bases from J, the gap between germline ends came to 21 bases. The CDR3 sequence is CSVCPASGVSETQYF. The CDR3 DNA sequence: TGCAGCGTTTGCCCGGCGTCAGGGGTCAGTGAGACCCAGTACTTC. Looking up the rest from reference TRBV29-1 and TRBJ2-5 gives the full variable domain: SAVISQKPSRDICQRGTSLTIQCQVDSQVTMMFWYRQQPGQSLTLIATANQGSEATYESGFVIDKFPISRPNLTFSTLTVSNMSPEDSSIYLCSVCPASGVSETQYFGPGTRLLVL.

In its sample, this clonotype was seen many times. The chain is built from TRBV7-2 and TRBJ1-5, with D unresolved. With 1 base removed from V and 7 bases from J, the gap between germline ends came to 8 bases. This CDR3 spans 13 amino acids. The V gene's germline CDR1 is SGHTA and CDR2 FQGNSA. CDR3 sequence (DNA): TGTGCCAGCAGCTTAGACTGGAGGCAGCCCCAGCATTTT. It encodes CASSLDWRQPQHF.

For this clonotype: A much larger clone sits a single nucleotide away, making a read error possible. CDR3: CANSGRTSGSVDEQFF. CDR3 coding DNA: TGTGCCAACAGCGGACGGACTAGCGGGAGTGTCGATGAGCAGTTCTTC. The chain links TRBV11-3 to TRBJ2-1; the match to TRBD2 covers 13 bases. From germline, CDR1 is SGHNT and CDR2 YENEEA. The CDR3 is 16 residues long.

The CDR3 region is CASSPQGASSGNTIYF. In DNA, the CDR3 is TGTGCCAGCAGCCCACAGGGGGCGAGCTCTGGAAACACCATATATTTT. This chain uses TRBV18 with TRBJ1-3, with 9 positions matching TRBD1. J was trimmed by 0 bases and V by 8 bases; bases with no gene match: 8. Germline values: CDR1 KGHSH, CDR2 LQKENI. This CDR3 contains 16 residues.